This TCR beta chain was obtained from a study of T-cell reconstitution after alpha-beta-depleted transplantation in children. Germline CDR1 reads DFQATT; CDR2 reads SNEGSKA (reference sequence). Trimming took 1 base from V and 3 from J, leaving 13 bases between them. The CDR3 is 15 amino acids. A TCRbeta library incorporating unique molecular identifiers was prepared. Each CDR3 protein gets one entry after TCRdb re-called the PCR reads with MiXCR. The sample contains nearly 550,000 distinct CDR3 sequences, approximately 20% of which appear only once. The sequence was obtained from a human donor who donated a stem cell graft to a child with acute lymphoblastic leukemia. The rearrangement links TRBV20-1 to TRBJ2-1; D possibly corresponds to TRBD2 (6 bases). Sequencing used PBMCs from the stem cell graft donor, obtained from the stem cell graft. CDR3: CSARVSGLVYNEQFF. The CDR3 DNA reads TGCAGTGCTAGAGTATCGGGACTTGTCTACAATGAGCAGTTCTTC.